Each of the 25 T cell receptor beta chains below was sequenced from the same sample in a study of OX40 agonist ivuxolimab in advanced cancers. This table comes from immunoSEQ multiplex PCR, and its TCRdb copy is limited to in-frame clones, with some not included. The repertoire holds over 35,000 clones, about 89% seen once, with roughly 0.55% in the top ten. Here the sequenced sample was CD4+ or CD8+ T cells sorted from blood, taken in a trial of the OX40 agonist ivuxolimab. The origin of the receptors is an adult with an advanced solid tumor such as melanoma, head and neck, liver or kidney cancer.

This chain connects TRBV5-1 to TRBJ2-6, with 7 positions matching TRBD1. CDR1 SGHRS and CDR2 YFSETQ come from the germline V gene. Trimming removed 4 bases from V and 0 bases from J; junction bases left unmatched: 10. This CDR3 is 18 amino acids long. CDR3 sequence: CASSLYGTAYSGANVLTF. The CDR3, as DNA: TGCGCCAGCAGCCTCTACGGGACAGCCTACTCTGGGGCCAACGTCCTGACTTTC.

The V and J genes are TRBV6-5 and TRBJ2-3; a possible D gene is TRBD1 (6 bases). CDR1 and CDR2 from the germline V gene are MNHEY and SVGAGI. CDR3 size: 14 residues. The V and J ends lost 6 bases and 3 bases respectively, with 13 bases between them. CDR3 amino acids: CASRQRTGTDTQYF. CDR3 DNA: TGTGCCAGCAGACAACGAACAGGGACAGATACGCAGTATTTT.

The chain recombines TRBV28 with TRBJ2-4, with 7 bases lining up with TRBD1. This CDR3 spans 13 amino acids. Germline V gives CDR1 MDHEN, CDR2 SYDVKM. V shed 5 bases and J 6 bases; nucleotides not matched to a gene: 4. The CDR3 DNA is TGTGCCAGCAGTACAGGGGACCCAAACATTCAGTACTTC. Encoded protein: CASSTGDPNIQYF.

In regard to this clone: The same CDR3 arises from other DNA sequences in this sample as well. The V gene is TRBV11-2, the J gene TRBJ2-5; a weak D match, TRBD2 (6 bases). The V and J ends lost 3 bases and 7 bases respectively, with 12 bases between them. CDR3 length: 13 amino acids. CDR1 and CDR2 (germline): SGHAT, FQNNGV. The CDR3 reads CASSFGEATTQYF. The DNA for the CDR3 is TGTGCCAGCAGCTTTGGGGAGGCCACGACCCAGTACTTC. Using reference TRBV11-2 and TRBJ2-5 for the parts outside the CDR3, the full variable domain is EAGVAQSPRYKIIEKRQSVAFWCNPISGHATLYWYQQILGQGPKLLIQFQNNGVVDDSQLPKDRFSAERLKGVDSTLKIQPAKLEDSAVYLCASSFGEATTQYFGPGTRLLVL.

The rearrangement links TRBV19 to TRBJ2-3; TRBD1 matches 9 bases. This CDR3 is 16 amino acids long. The V and J ends lost 2 bases and 5 bases, in that order; junction bases with no gene match: 8. Germline V gene lookup returns CDR1 LNHDA and CDR2 SQIVND (reference sequence). The CDR3 loop is CASSISGTGNVDTQYF. The CDR3 nucleotides read TGTGCCAGTAGTATATCGGGGACAGGGAATGTAGATACGCAGTATTTT.

V and J are TRBV6-4 and TRBJ2-6; D call uncertain. Germline CDR1 and CDR2: MRHNA and SNTAGT. This CDR3 has 14 amino acids. V was cut by 3 bases and J by 0 bases, with 3 bases left in between. The DNA for the CDR3 is TGTGCCAGCAGTGATTTCTCTGGGGCCAACGTCCTGACTTTC. As protein: CASSDFSGANVLTF.

The genes are TRBV5-1 and TRBJ2-1, with D uncertain. V lost 2 bases and J 1 base, leaving 7 bases between the germline ends. The CDR3 loop spans 14 amino acids. Germline CDR1 is SGHRS and CDR2 is YFSETQ. The DNA of the CDR3 is TGCGCCAGCAGCTTAGAAGGGTCCTACAATGAGCAGTTCTTC. This gives the protein CASSLEGSYNEQFF.

The rearrangement links TRBV5-8 to TRBJ2-2, with TRBD2 as a possible D gene (5 bases). The CDR3 extends over 15 amino acids. V lost 0 bases and J lost 9, with 15 bases in between. The germline gives CDR1 SGHTS, CDR2 YDEGEE. CDR3: CASSLGTLKPRELFF. The CDR3 DNA follows: TGTGCCAGCAGCTTGGGGACTCTTAAGCCCAGGGAGCTGTTTTTT. Supplemented by reference TRBV5-8 and TRBJ2-2, the full variable domain reads EAGVTQSPTHLIKTRGQQATLRCSPISGHTSVYWYQQALGLGLQFLLWYDEGEERNRGNFPPRFSGRQFPNYSSELNVNALELEDSALYLCASSLGTLKPRELFFGEGSRLTVL.

This clone was seen only a few times. The rearrangement joins TRBV5-1 to TRBJ2-5; TRBD2 might be the D (7 bases). Looked up from germline, CDR1 is SGHRS and CDR2 is YFSETQ. Trimming left V 0 bases short and J 5 bases short, with 14 bases between. CDR3 length: 15 residues. CDR3 region: CASSLAGGRGETQYF. CDR3 coding DNA: TGCGCCAGCAGCTTGGCCGGGGGGCGAGGGGAGACCCAGTACTTC.

With regard to this clone: At one end, the junction sequence differs from germline, possibly due to a read error. This rearrangement joins TRBV6-6 to TRBJ2-1; the D gene is possibly TRBD1 (5 bases). This CDR3 contains 11 residues. CDR1 and CDR2 (germline): MNHNY, SVGAGI (reference sequence). CDR3 loop: CVSSSRDEQFF. DNA of the CDR3: TGTGTCAGCAGTTCCAGGGATGAGCAGTTCTTC.

The chain carries TRBV7-9 and TRBJ2-2, with 7 bases identical to TRBD2. Germline trimming cut 8 bases from V and 3 bases from J; bases unmatched to any gene: 9. Germline V gene data show CDR1 as SEHNR and CDR2 as FQNEAQ (reference sequence). This CDR3 comprises 15 residues. Here the CDR3 DNA reads TGTGCCAGCCAGCACCGCGGGGGATACACCGGGGAGCTGTTTTTT. Protein product: CASQHRGGYTGELFF.

This clone occurred once. The chain is built from TRBV7-2 and TRBJ2-7; tentatively, D is TRBD2 (6 bases). V lost 1 base to trimming and J lost 6 bases, with 19 bases between them. CDR3 length equals 16 residues. Germline V gives CDR1 SGHTA, CDR2 FQGNSA. The CDR3 DNA is TGTGCCAGCAGCTTAGATAGCTTGTGGGGGGAATTCGAGCAGTACTTC. Translated, it gives CASSLDSLWGEFEQYF.

The chain employs TRBV11-2 and TRBJ1-5, with a weak D call TRBD1 (5 bases). The V end lost 1 base, the J end lost 6 bases, and 10 bases lay between the germline ends. The CDR3 spans 14 residues. Germline V gene data show CDR1 as SGHAT and CDR2 as FQNNGV. Here the CDR3 reads CASSLGGGRQPQHF. The CDR3 coding sequence is TGTGCCAGCAGCTTAGGGGGCGGGCGTCAGCCCCAGCATTTT.

This clone has only one observation. The chain is built from TRBV5-6 and TRBJ2-4, with TRBD2 as a possible D gene (7 bases). There are 13 residues in the CDR3. Germline-derived CDR1 and CDR2 are SGHDT and YYEEEE. With 9 bases removed from V and 7 bases from J, the gap between germline ends came to 17 bases. This CDR3 reads CATLKRGGNIQYF. As DNA, the CDR3 is TGTGCCACCCTGAAGAGGGGGGGGAACATTCAGTACTTC.

This clone was detected once. The chain uses TRBV18 and TRBJ1-2; 9 nucleotides agree with TRBD1. The junction had 5 bases not matched to a gene; V was cut back by 1 base and J by 8 bases. Germline loops: CDR1 KGHSH, CDR2 LQKENI. The CDR3 is 14 amino acids. The CDR3 here is CASSPQGQGTGYTF. The CDR3 region has the DNA TGTGCCAGCTCACCACAGGGACAGGGAACCGGCTACACCTTC.

This chain uses TRBV6-5 with TRBJ1-5; D is ambiguous. The germline V and J ends were trimmed by 2 bases and 2 bases, with 4 bases remaining between them. The germline V gene encodes CDR1 MNHEY and CDR2 SVGAGI. This CDR3 contains 13 residues. The CDR3 sequence is CASSYGRNQPQHF. The CDR3 nucleotides are TGTGCCAGCAGTTACGGCCGCAATCAGCCCCAGCATTTT.

The chain couples TRBV5-1 to TRBJ2-7, with 9 positions matching TRBD1. Germline CDR1 SGHRS, CDR2 YFSETQ. This CDR3 spans 15 amino acids. V lost 2 bases and J lost 3; bases outside the gene matches: 6. The CDR3, as DNA: TGCGCCAGCAGCTTAGGAACAGGGGGCATCTACGAGCAGTACTTC. Protein product: CASSLGTGGIYEQYF.

The chain joins TRBV7-9 to TRBJ2-3; a weak D match, TRBD1 (6 bases). V lost 5 bases and J lost 8, with 26 bases in between. This CDR3 has 17 amino acids. CDR1 and CDR2 from the germline V gene are SEHNR and FQNEAQ (reference sequence). CDR3 sequence: CASSPRLIVGAYGTQYF. In nucleotides, the CDR3 is TGTGCCAGCAGCCCACGGTTGATAGTGGGGGCCTACGGTACGCAGTATTTT.

The V and J genes are TRBV18 and TRBJ2-7; 9 nucleotides line up with TRBD1. Germline V CDR1 and CDR2: KGHSH, LQKENI. With V trimmed by 6 bases and J by 4 bases, 7 bases remained unmatched. The length of the CDR3 is 14 residues. The DNA of the CDR3 is TGTGCCAGCTCCTCCGGGACAGGGTTTTACGAGCAGTACTTC. This encodes CASSSGTGFYEQYF.

The rearrangement joins TRBV6-6 to TRBJ1-2; D is perhaps TRBD1 (5 bases). Trimming took 6 bases from V and 5 from J, leaving 16 bases between them. The V gene's germline CDR1 is MNHNY and CDR2 SVGAGI (reference sequence). This CDR3 has 14 residues. CDR3 sequence reads: CASRFGGEGYGYTF. The CDR3 region has the DNA TGTGCCAGCAGATTTGGGGGGGAGGGGTATGGCTACACCTTC.

In its sample, this clone was seen once. V is TRBV19 and J is TRBJ2-3; possibly TRBD2 for D (6 bases). Trimming stripped 7 bases from V and 4 bases from J, with 18 bases between. The V gene's germline CDR1 is LNHDA and CDR2 SQIVND (reference sequence). This CDR3 region has 15 residues. This CDR3 is CASTPRLDFPDTQYF. CDR3 sequence (DNA): TGTGCCAGTACCCCAAGACTAGATTTTCCAGATACGCAGTATTTT.

This chain links TRBV11-1 with TRBJ2-5, with D perhaps TRBD1 or TRBD2 (5 bases each). Between the trimmed V and J ends, which lost 5 bases and 3 bases, there was a span of 13 bases. The CDR3 extends over 14 amino acids. Germline lookup yields CDR1 SGHAT and CDR2 FQDESV (reference sequence). The CDR3 sequence: CASSPRGVEETQYF. CDR3 DNA sequence: TGTGCCAGCAGCCCACGAGGGGTAGAAGAGACCCAGTACTTC.

This clone has more than one count but fewer than ten. J is TRBJ1-6 and V is TRBV18, with D unclear. Germline CDR1 reads KGHSH; CDR2 reads LQKENI. V was pared by 3 bases and J by 5 bases, with 5 bases between. This CDR3 region has 13 residues. The CDR3: CASSPADNSPLHF. CDR3 sequence (DNA): TGTGCCAGCTCACCGGCGGATAATTCACCCCTCCACTTT.

This clone has a single count. This chain uses TRBV14 with TRBJ1-1; the D is unclear. Trimming removed 0 bases at V and 4 bases at J, with 12 bases between. This CDR3 has 15 amino acids. From germline, CDR1 is SGHDN and CDR2 FVKESK. This chain's CDR3 is CASSQDRRKPTEAFF. As DNA, the CDR3 is TGTGCCAGCAGCCAAGATCGGCGGAAGCCCACTGAAGCTTTCTTT.

The chain has TRBV6-1 and TRBJ2-5; D gene ambiguous. V was shortened by 0 bases and J by 7 bases, with 6 bases between the two germline ends. Germline V lookup: CDR1 MNHNS, CDR2 SASEGT. This CDR3 comprises 12 residues. CDR3 protein: CASSEAWGTQYF. CDR3 bases: TGTGCCAGCAGTGAAGCATGGGGGACCCAGTACTTC.